This is a list of T cell receptor beta chains from one sample in a study of T cells in localized non-small cell lung cancer. The method was immunoSEQ multiplex PCR; TCRdb's version includes in-frame clones alone and lacks a portion of them. The sample has tens of thousands of clones, 85% to 95% seen once. The sample in question was peripheral blood, obtained before any cancer treatment. These receptors were obtained from a female donor aged 60 or older with stage I lung adenocarcinoma. The CDR3 runs from the conserved cysteine through the conserved F or W. D genes are given only for firm matches. Part of the rows lack a size; the others show once, few, many or a class for expanded clones.

clone size | J gene | V gene | D gene | CDR3 protein | CDR3 DNA
. | TRBJ1-2 | TRBV6-1 | TRBD1 | CASRQGENYGYTF | TGTGCCAGCAGGCAGGGGGAAAACTATGGCTACACCTTC
. | TRBJ1-5 | TRBV27 | . | CASGDTGNQPQHF | TGTGCCAGCGGCGACACGGGGAATCAGCCCCAGCATTTT
. | TRBJ1-1 | TRBV5-6 | . | CASSLGGREAFF | TGTGCCAGCAGCTTAGGGGGACGCGAAGCTTTCTTT
. | TRBJ2-3 | TRBV7-9 | . | CASSLDGWGVSLTDTQYF | TGTGCCAGCAGCTTAGATGGGTGGGGGGTTTCCTTAACAGATACGCAGTATTTT
. | TRBJ2-1 | TRBV5-1 | TRBD2 | CASSLFLAGVRNEQFF | TGCGCCAGCAGCTTGTTTCTAGCGGGAGTCCGCAATGAGCAGTTCTTC
. | TRBJ2-5 | TRBV5-1 | . | CASTLGEAETQYF | TGCGCCAGCACCCTGGGAGAAGCAGAGACCCAGTACTTC
. | TRBJ2-3 | TRBV10-1 | . | CASNELCKTKRLADTQYF | TGCGCCAGCAATGAATTGTGTAAAACGAAGAGACTAGCAGATACGCAGTATTTT
. | TRBJ2-5 | TRBV5-4 | . | CASSLSGASDETQYF | TGTGCCAGCAGCTTGTCGGGGGCTAGCGACGAGACCCAGTACTTC
once | TRBJ2-2 | TRBV18 | . | CASSVRQGNTGELFF | TGTGCCAGCTCAGTAAGGCAGGGGAACACCGGGGAGCTGTTTTTT
. | TRBJ2-5 | TRBV5-1 | TRBD1 | CASSTGTGIRETQYF | TGCGCCAGCAGTACCGGGACAGGTATTCGAGAGACCCAGTACTTC
once | TRBJ1-5 | TRBV28 | TRBD1 | CASFDRARQPQHF | TGTGCCAGCTTCGACAGGGCCCGTCAGCCCCAGCATTTT
few | TRBJ1-1 | TRBV20-1 | . | CSPKTGNLAFF | TGCAGTCCTAAGACAGGTAATCTAGCTTTCTTT
. | TRBJ1-1 | TRBV5-4 | . | CASSFYRNMNTEAFF | TGTGCCAGCAGCTTTTACAGGAACATGAACACTGAAGCTTTCTTT
once | TRBJ1-5 | TRBV19 | TRBD1 | CASSFADRDTQPQHF | TGTGCCAGTAGTTTCGCAGACAGGGATACTCAGCCCCAGCATTTT
. | TRBJ1-6 | TRBV6-1 | . | CASSEDIVNSPLHF | TGTGCCAGCAGTGAAGACATTGTCAATTCACCCCTCCACTTT
. | TRBJ2-1 | TRBV14 | . | CASSHLPEGGGGGEQFF | TGTGCCAGCAGCCACCTCCCCGAAGGGGGAGGAGGTGGTGAGCAGTTCTTC
once | TRBJ1-6 | TRBV30 | . | CAWSSTRTGFAPLHF | TGTGCCTGGAGTTCCACACGGACTGGGTTTGCACCCCTCCACTTT
. | TRBJ2-2 | TRBV6-4 | . | CASSFSPQNTGELFF | TGTGCCAGCAGTTTCAGCCCCCAGAACACCGGGGAGCTGTTTTTT
once | TRBJ1-2 | TRBV5-4 | TRBD1 | CASSLSGGAYGYTF | TGTGCCAGCAGCTTGTCAGGGGGGGCGTATGGCTACACCTTC
. | TRBJ2-2 | TRBV6-6 | . | CASSSGMNTGELFF | TGTGCCAGCAGTTCGGGAATGAACACCGGGGAGCTGTTTTTT
. | TRBJ2-5 | TRBV18 | . | CASSPPSLAEKETQYF | TGTGCCAGCTCACCACCGTCCTTAGCGGAGAAAGAGACCCAGTACTTC
. | TRBJ1-1 | TRBV27 | . | CARTCTEAFF | TGTGCCAGGACCTGCACTGAAGCTTTCTTT
. | TRBJ2-7 | TRBV6-5 | . | CAASRAPSSYEQYF | TGTGCCGCGTCGCGGGCCCCAAGCTCCTACGAGCAGTACTTC
. | TRBJ2-3 | TRBV19 | TRBD2 | CASSMGLAATDTQYF | TGTGCCAGTAGTATGGGGCTAGCGGCCACAGATACGCAGTATTTT
. | TRBJ1-5 | TRBV6-1 | . | CASSETGGHSNQPQHF | TGTGCCAGCAGTGAAACAGGAGGACATAGCAATCAGCCCCAGCATTTT
. | TRBJ2-2 | TRBV19 | TRBD1 | CASSLRTGANTGELFF | TGTGCCAGTAGCCTGAGGACAGGGGCTAACACCGGGGAGCTGTTTTTT
. | TRBJ2-3 | TRBV30 | . | CAWSKDRLDTQYF | TGTGCCTGGAGTAAGGACAGACTCGATACGCAGTATTTT
. | TRBJ2-1 | TRBV6-1 | . | CASSESVSIGQFF | TGTGCCAGCAGTGAATCGGTGTCTATAGGGCAGTTCTTC
. | TRBJ2-1 | TRBV30 | . | CAYGVAYNEQFF | TGTGCCTACGGGGTAGCCTACAATGAGCAGTTCTTC
. | TRBJ2-3 | TRBV9 | . | CASSVDLVTQYF | TGTGCCAGCAGCGTAGACTTGGTTACGCAGTATTTT
. | TRBJ2-2 | TRBV7-9 | . | CASSFGPARPNTGELFF | TGTGCCAGCAGCTTCGGTCCGGCCCGACCAAACACCGGGGAGCTGTTTTTT
. | TRBJ1-6 | TRBV7-3 | . | CASSLYRVFSPLHF | TGTGCCAGCAGCTTATACAGGGTTTTTTCACCCCTCCACTTT
. | TRBJ2-1 | TRBV11-1 | TRBD2 | CASRRGLAGATSYNEQFF | TGTGCCAGCCGCCGGGGACTAGCGGGGGCTACCTCCTACAATGAGCAGTTCTTC
. | TRBJ1-5 | TRBV18 | . | CASSQSVNQPQHF | TGTGCCAGCTCACAGTCCGTTAATCAGCCCCAGCATTTT
. | TRBJ2-2 | TRBV2 | . | CASSVLQGLNTGELFF | TGTGCCAGCAGTGTACTTCAGGGACTGAACACCGGGGAGCTGTTTTTT
. | TRBJ2-3 | TRBV5-4 | TRBD2 | CASSLGRGVGTDTQYF | TGTGCCAGCAGCTTGGGTCGGGGGGTCGGCACAGATACGCAGTATTTT
. | TRBJ1-1 | TRBV6-4 | . | CASSKARATEAFF | TGTGCCAGCAGTAAGGCTCGGGCCACTGAAGCTTTCTTT
once | TRBJ1-5 | TRBV6-6 | TRBD1 | CASSTRTGGNQPQHF | TGTGCCAGCAGTACCCGGACAGGGGGCAATCAGCCCCAGCATTTT
. | TRBJ2-7 | TRBV4-1 | . | CASSQDGWGEQYF | TGCGCCAGCAGCCAAGATGGCTGGGGGGAGCAGTACTTC
. | TRBJ2-6 | TRBV27 | TRBD1 | CASSLGTGGVSGANVLTF | TGTGCCAGCAGTTTAGGGACAGGGGGCGTGTCTGGGGCCAACGTCCTGACTTTC
. | TRBJ2-2 | TRBV5-4 | . | CASSLRQNTNTGELFF | TGTGCCAGCAGCCTACGTCAGAATACGAACACCGGGGAGCTGTTTTTT
. | TRBJ2-1 | TRBV6-1 | TRBD2 | CASSEIMTAGGREQFF | TGTGCCAGCAGTGAAATAATGACAGCGGGGGGGAGAGAGCAGTTCTTC
. | TRBJ1-2 | TRBV6-6 | . | CASSYRTPTRGYTF | TGTGCCAGCAGTTACAGGACACCTACCCGTGGCTACACCTTC
. | TRBJ2-3 | TRBV4-2 | . | CASSQVGSADTQYF | TGTGCCAGCAGCCAAGTGGGTAGTGCGGATACGCAGTATTTT
. | TRBJ2-7 | TRBV28 | TRBD2 | CASSLLAGALGLNEQYF | TGTGCCAGCAGTTTATTAGCGGGGGCCCTAGGTTTGAACGAGCAGTACTTC
. | TRBJ1-4 | TRBV5-1 | . | CASSSTATNEKLFF | TGCGCCAGCAGCTCGACAGCAACTAATGAAAAACTGTTTTTT
. | TRBJ1-3 | TRBV7-6 | . | CASSLGGAGNTIYF | TGTGCCAGCAGCTTAGGAGGGGCTGGAAACACCATATATTTT
. | TRBJ2-5 | TRBV6-1 | . | CASSRLVGETQYF | TGTGCCAGCAGCCGTCTAGTCGGAGAGACCCAGTACTTC
. | TRBJ2-1 | TRBV18 | . | CASSPGVITYNEQFF | TGTGCCAGCTCACCAGGGGTGATAACCTACAATGAGCAGTTCTTC
. | TRBJ1-6 | TRBV5-4 | TRBD1 | CASSSTQGSSSPLHF | TGTGCCAGCAGCTCGACACAGGGGTCCAGTTCACCCCTCCACTTT
. | TRBJ1-5 | TRBV2 | . | CASSEDRGRGNQPQHF | TGTGCCAGCAGTGAAGATCGCGGGAGGGGCAATCAGCCCCAGCATTTT
. | TRBJ2-7 | TRBV9 | . | CASSPSQGSYEQYF | TGTGCCAGCAGCCCTTCACAGGGTTCCTACGAGCAGTACTTC
. | TRBJ2-3 | TRBV7-2 | TRBD2 | CASSLRGSTDTQYF | TGTGCCAGCAGTCTGCGGGGGAGCACAGATACGCAGTATTTT